One and the same sample provided the 8 T cell receptor beta chains below, sequenced in a study of T cell repertoires in cytomegalovirus infection. These receptors' antigens are unknown. TCRdb analysed the reads with MiXCR anew, one entry per CDR3 protein. The sample shows fewer than 350,000 distinct CDR3 sequences, just under 30% of them seen only once. Sequences were derived from cultured PBMCs, sampled from culture after CMV antigen stimulation. These receptors were collected from a human donor in good health (CMV status not recorded). Some clones in this sample may be carry-over from other donors' samples.

This chain uses TRBV11-2 with TRBJ2-7; TRBD2 might be the D (5 bases). Germline V lookup: CDR1 SGHAT, CDR2 FQNNGV. Trimming stripped 1 base from V and 2 bases from J, with 9 bases between. The CDR3 totals 14 residues. In nucleotides, the CDR3 is TGTGCCAGCAGCTTAGCCCTACTAGCCTACGAGCAGTACTTC. Residues: CASSLALLAYEQYF.

DNA of the CDR3: TGTGCCAGCACCAAGGGGACAAGTGGCTCGGCCCGGACGGAAGAAGGCTACACCTTC. Encoded protein: CASTKGTSGSARTEEGYTF. The gene calls are TRBV11-2 and TRBJ1-2, with a weak D call TRBD1 (6 bases). Looked up from germline, CDR1 is SGHAT and CDR2 is FQNNGV. V lost 7 bases to trimming and J lost 8 bases, with 35 bases between them. The length of the CDR3 is 19 residues.

This clonotype was observed a few times. CDR3 coding DNA: TGTGCCAGCAGCTCCCGGGAAAGGGGTTCGGGTGAAGCTTTCTTT. Amino acid sequence: CASSSRERGSGEAFF. The genes are TRBV3-1 and TRBJ1-1; D is perhaps TRBD1 (5 bases). CDR1 LGHDT and CDR2 YNNKEL come from the germline V gene (reference sequence). The length of the CDR3 is 15 residues. The ends were cut back, 5 bases at V and 7 bases at J, with 20 bases in the middle.

This sequence joins TRBV7-6 and TRBJ2-1; 7 positions match TRBD1. CDR1 and CDR2 from the germline V gene are SGHVS and FNYEAQ. Germline trimming cut 5 bases from V and 5 bases from J; bases unmatched to any gene: 9. The CDR3 runs 15 residues. As DNA, the CDR3 is TGTGCCAGCAGCCGACTTACAGGGGTCAACAATGAGCAGTTCTTC. It specifies CASSRLTGVNNEQFF.

V usage is TRBV5-1 and J usage is TRBJ2-1, with D perhaps matching TRBD2 (6 bases). Germline values: CDR1 SGHRS, CDR2 YFSETQ. This CDR3 is 13 amino acids long. V was shortened by 2 bases and J by 6 bases, with 9 bases between the two germline ends. DNA for the CDR3: TGCGCCAGCAGCTTCGGGGGAAGCAATGAGCAGTTCTTC. Translating gives CASSFGGSNEQFF.

The rearrangement links TRBV18 to TRBJ2-1, with TRBD1 matching 8 bases. Germline loops: CDR1 KGHSH, CDR2 LQKENI. The CDR3 sequence is 16 residues long. V gave up 5 bases and J gave up 5 bases; unmatched junction bases: 11. CDR3 residues: CASSDKGQATNNEQFF. The CDR3 region has the DNA TGTGCCAGCTCAGACAAGGGACAGGCGACAAACAATGAGCAGTTCTTC.

The chain couples TRBV20-1 to TRBJ1-1; 8 bases agree with TRBD1. V lost 2 bases to trimming and J lost 4 bases; unmatched junction nucleotides: 6. The CDR3 is 14 amino acids. CDR1 is DFQATT and CDR2 is SNEGSKA in the germline V gene (reference sequence). CDR3 amino acids: CSARSTGAGTEAFF. The DNA of the CDR3 is TGCAGTGCTAGATCGACAGGGGCGGGCACTGAAGCTTTCTTT.

The chain couples TRBV7-9 to TRBJ2-3; possible D gene TRBD2, 7 bases. Germline CDR1 and CDR2: SEHNR and FQNEAQ (reference sequence). The CDR3 sequence is 15 residues long. The V and J ends lost 4 bases and 4 bases respectively, with 15 bases between them. CDR3 bases: TGTGCCAGCAGCTCCTTTGCGGGGGCCCCAGATACGCAGTATTTT. Its translation is CASSSFAGAPDTQYF.